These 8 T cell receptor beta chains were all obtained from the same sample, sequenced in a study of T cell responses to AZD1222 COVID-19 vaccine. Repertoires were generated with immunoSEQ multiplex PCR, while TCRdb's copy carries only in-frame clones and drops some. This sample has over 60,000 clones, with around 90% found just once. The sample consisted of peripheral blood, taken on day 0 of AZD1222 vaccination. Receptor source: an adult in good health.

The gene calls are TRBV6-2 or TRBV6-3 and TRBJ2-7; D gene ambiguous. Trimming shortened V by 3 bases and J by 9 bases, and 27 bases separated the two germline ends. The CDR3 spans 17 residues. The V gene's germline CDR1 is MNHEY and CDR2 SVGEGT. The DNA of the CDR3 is TGTGCCAGCAGTTATTTAGCATTCTTAGATCTCCCGAGTTGGCAGTACTTC. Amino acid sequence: CASSYLAFLDLPSWQYF.

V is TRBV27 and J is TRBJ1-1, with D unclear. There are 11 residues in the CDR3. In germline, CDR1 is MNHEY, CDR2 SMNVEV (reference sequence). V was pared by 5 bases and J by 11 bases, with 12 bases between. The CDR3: CASSGSAGAFF. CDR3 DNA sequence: TGTGCCAGCAGTGGGAGCGCGGGGGCTTTCTTT.

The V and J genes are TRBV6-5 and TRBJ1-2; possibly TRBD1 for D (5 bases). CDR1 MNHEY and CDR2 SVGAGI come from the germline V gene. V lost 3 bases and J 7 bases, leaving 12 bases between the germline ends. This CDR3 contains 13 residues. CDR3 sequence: CASSYSRGGGYTF. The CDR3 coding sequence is TGTGCCAGCAGTTATTCGCGGGGGGGTGGCTACACCTTC.

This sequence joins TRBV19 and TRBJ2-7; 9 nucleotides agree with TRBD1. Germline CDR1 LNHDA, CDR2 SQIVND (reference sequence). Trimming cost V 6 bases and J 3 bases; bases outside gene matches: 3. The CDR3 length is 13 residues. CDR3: CASSDRGDYEQYF. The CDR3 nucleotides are TGTGCCAGTAGCGACAGGGGGGACTACGAGCAGTACTTC.

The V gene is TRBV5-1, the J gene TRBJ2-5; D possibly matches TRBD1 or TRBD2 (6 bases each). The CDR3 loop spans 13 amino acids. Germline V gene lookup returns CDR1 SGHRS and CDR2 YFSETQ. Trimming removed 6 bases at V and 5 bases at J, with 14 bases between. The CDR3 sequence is CASNVGGGETQYF. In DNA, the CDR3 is TGCGCCAGCAACGTGGGGGGCGGGGAGACCCAGTACTTC.

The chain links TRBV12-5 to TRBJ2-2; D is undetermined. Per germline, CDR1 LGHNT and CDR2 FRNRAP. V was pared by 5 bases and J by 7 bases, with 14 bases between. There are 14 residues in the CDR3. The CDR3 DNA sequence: TGTGCTAGTGGTCTTACGGGTTCAGGCGGGGAGCTGTTTTTT. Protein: CASGLTGSGGELFF.

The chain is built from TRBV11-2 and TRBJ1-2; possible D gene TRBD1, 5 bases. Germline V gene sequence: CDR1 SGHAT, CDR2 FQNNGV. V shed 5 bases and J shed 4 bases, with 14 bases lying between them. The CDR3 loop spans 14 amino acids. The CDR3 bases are TGTGCCAGCAGCCCTGGGGCGGGGAGCTATGGCTACACCTTC. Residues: CASSPGAGSYGYTF.

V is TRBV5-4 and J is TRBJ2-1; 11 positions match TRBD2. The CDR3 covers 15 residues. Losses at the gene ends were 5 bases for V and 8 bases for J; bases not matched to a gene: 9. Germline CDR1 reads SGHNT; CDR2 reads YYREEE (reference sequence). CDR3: CASSFSGGALDEQFF. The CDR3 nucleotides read TGTGCCAGCAGTTTTAGCGGGGGGGCCTTGGATGAGCAGTTCTTC.